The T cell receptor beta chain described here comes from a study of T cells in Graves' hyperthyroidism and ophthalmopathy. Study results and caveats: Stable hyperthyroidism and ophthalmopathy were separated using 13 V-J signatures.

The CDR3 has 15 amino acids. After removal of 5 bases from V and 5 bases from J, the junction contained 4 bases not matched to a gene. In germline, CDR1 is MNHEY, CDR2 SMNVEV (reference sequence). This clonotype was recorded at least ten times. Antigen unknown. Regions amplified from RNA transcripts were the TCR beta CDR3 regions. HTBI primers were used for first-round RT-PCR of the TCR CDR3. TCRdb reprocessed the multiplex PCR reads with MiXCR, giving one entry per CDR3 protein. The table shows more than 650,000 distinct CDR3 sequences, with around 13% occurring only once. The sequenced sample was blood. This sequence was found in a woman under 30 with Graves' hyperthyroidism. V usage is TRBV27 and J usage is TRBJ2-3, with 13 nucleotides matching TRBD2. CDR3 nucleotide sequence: TGTGCCAGCAGTACTAGCGGGAGGGCCGGAGATACGCAGTATTTT. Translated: CASSTSGRAGDTQYF.